The next 8 T cell receptor beta chains were all read from a single sample in a study of cytomegalovirus exposure and HLA in healthy donors. The study ran its PCR with 60 Vbeta and 13 Jbeta primers. Clones were sequenced by immunoSEQ multiplex PCR, and TCRdb holds only the in-frame ones, with some missing. The table lists some 150,000 clones, approximately 70% of them singletons. Sequencing input: PBMCs. The receptors derive from a human donor in good health.

The chain recombines TRBV5-4 with TRBJ1-1; D call uncertain. The V end lost 3 bases, the J end lost 6 bases, and 9 bases lay between the germline ends. Looked up from germline, CDR1 is SGHNT and CDR2 is YYREEE (reference sequence). CDR3 size: 12 residues. The CDR3 DNA follows: TGTGCCAGCAGCTCGAGGGTTTCTGAAGCTTTCTTT. It encodes CASSSRVSEAFF.

This chain links TRBV27 with TRBJ2-2; 8 nucleotides agree with TRBD2. CDR1 is MNHEY and CDR2 is SMNVEV in the germline V gene (reference sequence). Trimming cost V 11 bases and J 2 bases; bases outside gene matches: 4. CDR3 size: 13 residues. This CDR3 reads CAAAGGNTGELFF. CDR3 nucleotides: TGTGCCGCCGCGGGGGGAAACACCGGGGAGCTGTTTTTT.

The rearrangement links TRBV6-1 to TRBJ1-6, with 9 bases identical to TRBD1. Trimming at V came to 8 bases and at J to 7 bases, leaving 6 bases not matched to a gene. CDR3 length: 14 amino acids. CDR1 MNHNS and CDR2 SASEGT come from the germline V gene. DNA of the CDR3: TGTGCCAGCGTACCGGGACAGGGCAATTCACCCCTCCACTTT. Its protein is CASVPGQGNSPLHF.

This clone was found a few times. A read error may account for a junction end that differs from germline. The chain recombines TRBV7-9 with TRBJ2-3, with 13 nucleotides matching TRBD2. CDR1 SEHNR and CDR2 FQNEAQ come from the germline V gene (reference sequence). The CDR3 extends over 18 amino acids. CDR3 protein: CASSFGLAGVGATDTRYF. In DNA, the CDR3 is TGTGCCAGCAGCTTCGGACTAGCGGGGGTCGGGGCCACAGATACGCGGTATTTT. The complete variable domain, with remaining parts taken from reference TRBV7-9 and TRBJ2-3, reads DTGVSQNPRHKITKRGQNVTFRCDPISEHNRLYWYRQTLGQGPEFLTYFQNEAQLEKSRLLSDRFSAERPKGSFSTLEIQRTEQGDSAMYLCASSFGLAGVGATDTRYFGPGTRLTVL.

The rearrangement uses TRBV6-4 and TRBJ1-2; 11 bases fit TRBD1. This CDR3 has 11 residues. The germline gives CDR1 MRHNA, CDR2 SNTAGT. V gave up 7 bases and J gave up 10 bases; unmatched junction bases: 2. The CDR3 sequence is CASIGQGAYTF. The DNA of the CDR3 is TGTGCCAGCATTGGACAGGGGGCCTACACCTTC.

This clone was counted a few times. V is TRBV2 and J is TRBJ2-1; 10 positions match TRBD2. This CDR3 contains 16 residues. The V segment lost 5 bases and the J segment 4 bases; nucleotides outside the gene matches: 8. Germline V gene lookup returns CDR1 SNHLY and CDR2 FYNNEI. As DNA, the CDR3 is TGTGCCAGCAGTACCATAGCGGGAGGTTTATACAATGAGCAGTTCTTC. Amino acid sequence: CASSTIAGGLYNEQFF.

The chain recombines TRBV5-1 with TRBJ1-5; no clear D gene. Trimming took off 4 bases at V and 3 bases at J, with 8 bases between the two ends. CDR1 and CDR2 from the germline V gene are SGHRS and YFSETQ. The CDR3 extends over 13 amino acids. CDR3 sequence: CASSPNPNQPQHF. CDR3 sequence (DNA): TGCGCCAGCAGCCCTAATCCCAATCAGCCCCAGCATTTT.

The chain links TRBV6-6 to TRBJ1-6; D remains unclear. This CDR3 has 15 residues. The V gene's germline CDR1 is MNHNY and CDR2 SVGAGI (reference sequence). V was trimmed by 8 bases and J by 0 bases, leaving 11 bases between them. The CDR3 nucleotides read TGTGCCAGCGGAACAGTTGGCTCCTATAATTCACCCCTCCACTTT. Translation: CASGTVGSYNSPLHF.